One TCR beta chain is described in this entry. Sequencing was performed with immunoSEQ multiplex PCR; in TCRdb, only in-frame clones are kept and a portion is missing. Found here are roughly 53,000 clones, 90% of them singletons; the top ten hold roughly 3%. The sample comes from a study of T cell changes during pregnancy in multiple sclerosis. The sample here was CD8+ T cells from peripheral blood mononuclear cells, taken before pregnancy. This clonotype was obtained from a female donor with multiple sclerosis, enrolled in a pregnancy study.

CDR3 amino acids: CASSFGENTEAFF. The CDR3 DNA sequence: TGTGCCAGCAGCTTCGGGGAGAACACTGAAGCTTTCTTT. The chain joins TRBV11-3 to TRBJ1-1, with D uncertain. The CDR3 totals 13 residues. Germline CDR1 and CDR2: SGHNT and YENEEA. V was trimmed by 3 bases and J by 1 base, leaving 6 bases between them.